This T cell receptor beta chain was profiled in a study of T cell repertoires in cytomegalovirus infection. TCRdb re-derived calls from the reads in MiXCR, one entry per CDR3 protein. This sample yields about 770,000 distinct CDR3 sequences, of which roughly 29% are seen a single time; less than 15% belongs to the top ten. This CDR3 has 14 amino acids. V was cut by 3 bases and J by 5 bases, with 11 bases left in between. CDR1 SGHVS and CDR2 FNYEAQ come from the germline V gene. Details on this clonotype: What it binds is not known.

The sequencing here drew on cultured CD8+ T cells from PBMCs, taken from culture after CMV antigen stimulation. The receptor was derived from a human donor in good health (CMV status not recorded). Some clones in this sample may be carry-over from other donors' samples. This chain connects TRBV7-6 to TRBJ2-1; the D gene is possibly TRBD1 (6 bases). The DNA for the CDR3 is TGTGCCAGCAGCTTTGGCAGGGGTGACAATGAGCAGTTCTTC. Encoded protein: CASSFGRGDNEQFF.